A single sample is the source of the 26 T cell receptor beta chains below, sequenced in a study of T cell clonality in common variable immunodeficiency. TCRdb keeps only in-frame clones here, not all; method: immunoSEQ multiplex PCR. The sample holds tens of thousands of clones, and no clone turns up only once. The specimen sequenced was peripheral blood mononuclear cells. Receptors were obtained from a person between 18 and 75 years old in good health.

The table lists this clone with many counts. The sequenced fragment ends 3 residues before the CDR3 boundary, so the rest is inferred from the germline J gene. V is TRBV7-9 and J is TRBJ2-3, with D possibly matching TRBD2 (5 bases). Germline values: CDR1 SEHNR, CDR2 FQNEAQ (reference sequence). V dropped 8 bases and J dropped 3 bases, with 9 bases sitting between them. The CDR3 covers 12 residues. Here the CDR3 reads CASSRGTDTQYF. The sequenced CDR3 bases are TGTGCCAGCTCCCGGGGAACAGATACG.

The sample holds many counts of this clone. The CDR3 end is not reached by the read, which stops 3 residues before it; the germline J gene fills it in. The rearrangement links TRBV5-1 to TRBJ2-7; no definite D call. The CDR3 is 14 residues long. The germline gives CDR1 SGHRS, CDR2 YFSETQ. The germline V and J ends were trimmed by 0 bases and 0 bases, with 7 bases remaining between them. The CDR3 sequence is CASSLVDNSYEQYF. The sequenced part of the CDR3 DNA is TGCGCCAGCAGCTTGGTTGACAACTCCTACGAG.

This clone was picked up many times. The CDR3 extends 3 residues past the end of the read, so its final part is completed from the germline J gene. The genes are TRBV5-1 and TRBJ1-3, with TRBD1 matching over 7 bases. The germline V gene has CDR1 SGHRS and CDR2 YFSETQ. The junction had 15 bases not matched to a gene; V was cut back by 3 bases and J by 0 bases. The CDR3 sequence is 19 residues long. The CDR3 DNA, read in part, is TGCGCCAGCAGCTACTCAATAAGCAGGGGGTCTCTCTCTGGAAACACC. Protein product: CASSYSISRGSLSGNT. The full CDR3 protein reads CASSYSISRGSLSGNTIYF.

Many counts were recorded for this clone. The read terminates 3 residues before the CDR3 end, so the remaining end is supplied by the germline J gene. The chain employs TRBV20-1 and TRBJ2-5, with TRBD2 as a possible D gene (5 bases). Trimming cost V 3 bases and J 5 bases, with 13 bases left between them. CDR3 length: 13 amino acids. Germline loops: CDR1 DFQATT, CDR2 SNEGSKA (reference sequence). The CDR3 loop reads CSARGGRRETQYF. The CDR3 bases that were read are TGCAGTGCTAGGGGCGGGCGACGGGAGACC.

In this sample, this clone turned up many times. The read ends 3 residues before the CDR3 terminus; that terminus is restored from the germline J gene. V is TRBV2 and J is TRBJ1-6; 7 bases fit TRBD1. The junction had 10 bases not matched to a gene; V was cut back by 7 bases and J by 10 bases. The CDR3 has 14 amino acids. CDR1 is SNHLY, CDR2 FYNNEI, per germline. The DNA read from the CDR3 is TGTGCCAGCATGAACCGACAGGGAGGCTCACCC. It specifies CASMNRQGGSP. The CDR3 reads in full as CASMNRQGGSPLHF.

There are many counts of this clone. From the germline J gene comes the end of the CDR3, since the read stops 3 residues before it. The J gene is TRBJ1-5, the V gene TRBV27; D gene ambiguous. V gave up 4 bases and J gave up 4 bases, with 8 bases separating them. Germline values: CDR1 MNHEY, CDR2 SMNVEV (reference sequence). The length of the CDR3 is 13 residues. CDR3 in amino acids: CASSSSVNQPQHF. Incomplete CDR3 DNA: TGTGCCAGCAGTTCCTCGGTAAATCAGCCC.

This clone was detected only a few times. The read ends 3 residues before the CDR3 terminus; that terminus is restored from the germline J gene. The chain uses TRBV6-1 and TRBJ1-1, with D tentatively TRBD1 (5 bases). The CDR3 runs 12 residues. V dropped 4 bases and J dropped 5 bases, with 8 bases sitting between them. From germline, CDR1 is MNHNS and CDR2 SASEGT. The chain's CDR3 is CASSVRGTEAFF. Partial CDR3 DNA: TGTGCCAGCAGTGTGAGGGGTACTGAA.

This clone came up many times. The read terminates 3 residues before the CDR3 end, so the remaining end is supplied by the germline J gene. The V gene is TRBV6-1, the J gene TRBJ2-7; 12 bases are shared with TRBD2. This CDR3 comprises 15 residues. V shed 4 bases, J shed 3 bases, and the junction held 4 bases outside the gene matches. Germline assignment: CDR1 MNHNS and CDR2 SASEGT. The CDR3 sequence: CASSGTSGALYEQYF. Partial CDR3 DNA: TGTGCCAGCAGTGGGACTAGCGGGGCTCTCTACGAG.

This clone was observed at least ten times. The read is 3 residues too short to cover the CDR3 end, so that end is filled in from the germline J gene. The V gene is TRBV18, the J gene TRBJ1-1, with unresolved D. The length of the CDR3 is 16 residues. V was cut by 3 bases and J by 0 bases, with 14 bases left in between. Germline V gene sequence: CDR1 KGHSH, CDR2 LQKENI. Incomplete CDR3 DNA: TGTGCCAGCTCACCTCTGAAGGCAGGCGTGAACACTGAA. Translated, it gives CASSPLKAGVNTE. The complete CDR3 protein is CASSPLKAGVNTEAFF. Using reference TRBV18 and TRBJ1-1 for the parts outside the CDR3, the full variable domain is NAGVMQNPRHLVRRRGQEARLRCSPMKGHSHVYWYRQLPEEGLKFMVYLQKENIIDESGMPKERFSAEFPKEGPSILRIQQVVRGDSAAYFCASSPLKAGVNTEAFFGQGTRLTVV.

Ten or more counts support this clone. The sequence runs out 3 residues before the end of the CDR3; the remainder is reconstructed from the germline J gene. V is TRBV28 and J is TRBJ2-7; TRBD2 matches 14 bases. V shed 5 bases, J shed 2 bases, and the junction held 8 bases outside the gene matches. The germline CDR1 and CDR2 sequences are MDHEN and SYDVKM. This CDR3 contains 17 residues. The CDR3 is CASSPGTSGSYPYEQYF. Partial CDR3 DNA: TGTGCCAGCAGTCCCGGGACTAGCGGGAGTTATCCCTACGAG.

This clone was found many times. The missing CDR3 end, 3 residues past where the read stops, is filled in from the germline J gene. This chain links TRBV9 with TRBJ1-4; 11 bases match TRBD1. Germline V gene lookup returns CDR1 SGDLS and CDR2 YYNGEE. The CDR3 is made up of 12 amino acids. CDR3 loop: CASSADRGRLFF. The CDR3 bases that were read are TGTGCCAGCAGCGCGGACAGGGGGCGA.

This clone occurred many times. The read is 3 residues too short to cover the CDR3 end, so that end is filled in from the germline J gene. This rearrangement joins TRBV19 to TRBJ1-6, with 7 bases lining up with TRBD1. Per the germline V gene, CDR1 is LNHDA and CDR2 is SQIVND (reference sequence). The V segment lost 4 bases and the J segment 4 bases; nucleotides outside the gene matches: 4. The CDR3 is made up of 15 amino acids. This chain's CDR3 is CASSTGTAYNSPLHF. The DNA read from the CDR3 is TGTGCCAGTAGTACCGGGACAGCTTATAATTCACCC.

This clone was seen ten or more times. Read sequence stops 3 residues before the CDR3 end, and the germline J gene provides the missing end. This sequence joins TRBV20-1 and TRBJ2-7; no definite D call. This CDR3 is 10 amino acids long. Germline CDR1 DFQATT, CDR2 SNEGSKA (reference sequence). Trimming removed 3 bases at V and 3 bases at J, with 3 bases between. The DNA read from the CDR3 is TGCAGTGCTAGTAACTACGAG. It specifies CSASNYE. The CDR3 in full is CSASNYEQYF.

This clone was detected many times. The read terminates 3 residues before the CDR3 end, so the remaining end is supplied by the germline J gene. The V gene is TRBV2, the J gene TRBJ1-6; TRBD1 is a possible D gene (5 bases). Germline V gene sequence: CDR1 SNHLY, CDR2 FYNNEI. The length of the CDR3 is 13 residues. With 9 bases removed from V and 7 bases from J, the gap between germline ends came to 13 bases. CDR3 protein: CASLGRGNSPLHF. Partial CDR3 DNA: TGTGCCAGTTTGGGGCGTGGGAATTCACCC.

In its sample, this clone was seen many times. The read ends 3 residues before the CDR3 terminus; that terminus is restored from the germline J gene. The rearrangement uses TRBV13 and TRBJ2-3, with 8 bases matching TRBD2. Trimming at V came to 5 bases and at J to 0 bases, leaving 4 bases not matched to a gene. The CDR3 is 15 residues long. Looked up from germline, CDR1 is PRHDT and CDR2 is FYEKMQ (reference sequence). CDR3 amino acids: CASSLTSGSTDTQYF. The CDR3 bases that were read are TGTGCCAGCAGCCTAACTAGCGGTAGCACAGATACG. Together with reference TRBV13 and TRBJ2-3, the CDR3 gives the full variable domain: AAGVIQSPRHLIKEKRETATLKCYPIPRHDTVYWYQQGPGQDPQFLISFYEKMQSDKGSIPDRFSAQQFSDYHSELNMSSLELGDSALYFCASSLTSGSTDTQYFGPGTRLTVL.

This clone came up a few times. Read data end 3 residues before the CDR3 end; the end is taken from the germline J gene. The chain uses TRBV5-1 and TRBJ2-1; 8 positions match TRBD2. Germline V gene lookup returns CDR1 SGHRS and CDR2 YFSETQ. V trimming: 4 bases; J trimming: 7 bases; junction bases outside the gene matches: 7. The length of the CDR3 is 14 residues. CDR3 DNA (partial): TGCGCCAGCAGCCAGGGACTAGTTAGTAATGAG. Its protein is CASSQGLVSNE. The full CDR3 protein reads CASSQGLVSNEQFF.

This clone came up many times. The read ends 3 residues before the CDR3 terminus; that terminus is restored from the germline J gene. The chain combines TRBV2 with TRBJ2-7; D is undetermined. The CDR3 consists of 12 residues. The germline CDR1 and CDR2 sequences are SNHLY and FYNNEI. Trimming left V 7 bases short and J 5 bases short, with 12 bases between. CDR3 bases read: TGTGCCAGCACCAGAAGTTCCCACGAG. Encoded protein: CASTRSSHE. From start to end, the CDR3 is CASTRSSHEQYF.

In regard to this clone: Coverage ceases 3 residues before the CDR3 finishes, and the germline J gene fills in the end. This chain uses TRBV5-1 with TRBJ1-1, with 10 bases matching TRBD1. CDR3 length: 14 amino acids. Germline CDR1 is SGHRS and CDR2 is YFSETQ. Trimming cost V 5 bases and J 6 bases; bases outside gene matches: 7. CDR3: CASRRGQGKPEAFF. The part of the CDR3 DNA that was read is TGCGCCAGCAGAAGGGGACAGGGGAAACCTGAA.

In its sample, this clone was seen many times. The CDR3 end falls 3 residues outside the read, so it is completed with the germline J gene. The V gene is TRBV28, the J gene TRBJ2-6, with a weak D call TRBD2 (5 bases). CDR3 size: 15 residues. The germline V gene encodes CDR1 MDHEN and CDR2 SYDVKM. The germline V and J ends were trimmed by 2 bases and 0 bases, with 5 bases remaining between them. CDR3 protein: CASSLSGSGANVLTF. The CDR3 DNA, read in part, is TGTGCCAGCAGTTTAAGCGGCTCTGGGGCCAACGTC.

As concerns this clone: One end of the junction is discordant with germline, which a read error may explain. Incomplete CDR3 DNA: TGTTCCAGCGCCGGGACAGGGGCCTACGAG. Protein: CSSAGTGAYE. The CDR3 in its entirety is CSSAGTGAYEQYF. The rearrangement uses TRBV7-9 and TRBJ2-7; 10 nucleotides match TRBD1. The read ends 3 residues early relative to the CDR3; the germline J gene fills the gap. In germline, CDR1 is SEHNR, CDR2 FQNEAQ (reference sequence). This CDR3 has 13 residues.

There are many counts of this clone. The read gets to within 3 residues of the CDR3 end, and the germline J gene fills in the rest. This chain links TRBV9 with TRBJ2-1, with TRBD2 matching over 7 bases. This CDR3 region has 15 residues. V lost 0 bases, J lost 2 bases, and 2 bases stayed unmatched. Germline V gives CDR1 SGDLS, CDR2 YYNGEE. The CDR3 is CASSVGSGAYNEQFF. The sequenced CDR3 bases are TGTGCCAGCAGCGTAGGGAGCGGGGCCTACAATGAG.

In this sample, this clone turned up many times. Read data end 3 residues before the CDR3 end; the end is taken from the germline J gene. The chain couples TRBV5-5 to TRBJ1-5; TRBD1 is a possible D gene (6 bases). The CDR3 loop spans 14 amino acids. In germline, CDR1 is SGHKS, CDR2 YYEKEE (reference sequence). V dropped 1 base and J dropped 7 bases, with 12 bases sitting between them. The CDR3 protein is CASSLKGEGQPQHF. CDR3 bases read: TGTGCCAGCAGCTTGAAGGGGGAGGGACAGCCC. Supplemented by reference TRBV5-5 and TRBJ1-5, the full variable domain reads DAGVTQSPTHLIKTRGQQVTLRCSPISGHKSVSWYQQVLGQGPQFIFQYYEKEERGRGNFPDRFSARQFPNYSSELNVNALLLGDSALYLCASSLKGEGQPQHFGDGTRLSIL.

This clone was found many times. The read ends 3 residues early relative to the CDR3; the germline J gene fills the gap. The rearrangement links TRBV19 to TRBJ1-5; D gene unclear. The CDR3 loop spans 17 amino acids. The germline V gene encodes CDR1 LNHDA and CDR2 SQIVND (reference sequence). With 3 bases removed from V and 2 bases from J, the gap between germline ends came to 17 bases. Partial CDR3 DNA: TGTGCCAGTAGTATCTTGGGAGCGCGGCGGGGCAATCAGCCC. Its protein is CASSILGARRGNQP. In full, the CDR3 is CASSILGARRGNQPQHF.

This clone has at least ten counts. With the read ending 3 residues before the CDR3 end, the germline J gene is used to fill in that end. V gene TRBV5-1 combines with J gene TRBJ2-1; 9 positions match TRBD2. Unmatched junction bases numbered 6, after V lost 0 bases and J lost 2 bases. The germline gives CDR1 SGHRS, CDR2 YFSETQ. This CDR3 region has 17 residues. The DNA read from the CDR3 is TGCGCCAGCAGCTTGGCCCCCAGGACTAGCGCCTACAATGAG. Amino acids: CASSLAPRTSAYNE. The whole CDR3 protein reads CASSLAPRTSAYNEQFF.

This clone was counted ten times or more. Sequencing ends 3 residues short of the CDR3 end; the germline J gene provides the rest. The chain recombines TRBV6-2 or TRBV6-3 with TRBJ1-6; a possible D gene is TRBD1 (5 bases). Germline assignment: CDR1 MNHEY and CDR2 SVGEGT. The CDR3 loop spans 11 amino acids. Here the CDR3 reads CASSGGNALHF. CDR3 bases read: TGTGCCAGCAGCGGGGGAAACGCC.

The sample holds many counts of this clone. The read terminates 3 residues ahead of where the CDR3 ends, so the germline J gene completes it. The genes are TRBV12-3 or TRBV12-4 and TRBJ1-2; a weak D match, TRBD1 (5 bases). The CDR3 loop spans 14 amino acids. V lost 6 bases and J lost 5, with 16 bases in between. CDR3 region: CASSLLGARYGYTF. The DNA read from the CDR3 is TGTGCCAGCAGCTTATTAGGGGCCAGGTATGGC.